This T cell receptor beta chain appears in the sequencing data of a study of cytomegalovirus exposure and HLA in healthy donors. PCR used 60 Vbeta primers and 13 Jbeta primers. TCRdb's copy holds only in-frame clones and misses some; the assay was immunoSEQ multiplex PCR. Of about 200,000 clones in the sample, 55% to 75% were seen once. This clone was picked up one time. The receptor's source is a man aged 35 to 55 in good health and CMV-seropositive. Sequencing input: PBMCs.

CDR3 amino acids: CSVESRGQGHTGELFF. CDR3 in DNA: TGCAGCGTTGAAAGCCGCGGACAGGGCCACACCGGGGAGCTGTTTTTT. The chain uses TRBV29-1 and TRBJ2-2; TRBD1 matches 8 bases. CDR3 length equals 16 residues. CDR1 is SQVTM, CDR2 ANQGSEA, per germline. V lost 2 bases and J lost 3; bases outside the gene matches: 8.